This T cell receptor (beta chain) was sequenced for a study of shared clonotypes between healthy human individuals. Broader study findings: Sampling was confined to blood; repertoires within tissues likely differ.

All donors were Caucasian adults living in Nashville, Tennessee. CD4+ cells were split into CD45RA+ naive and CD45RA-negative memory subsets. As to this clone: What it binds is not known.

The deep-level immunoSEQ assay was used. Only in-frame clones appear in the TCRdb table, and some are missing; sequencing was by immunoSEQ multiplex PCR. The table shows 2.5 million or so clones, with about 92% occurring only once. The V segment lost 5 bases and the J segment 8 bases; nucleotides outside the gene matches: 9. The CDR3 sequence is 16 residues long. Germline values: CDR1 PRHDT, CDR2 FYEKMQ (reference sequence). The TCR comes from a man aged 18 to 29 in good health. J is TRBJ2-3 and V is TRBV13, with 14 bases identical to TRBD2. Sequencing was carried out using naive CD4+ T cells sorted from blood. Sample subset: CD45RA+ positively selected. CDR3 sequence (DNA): TGTGCCAGCAGCGTCGGGACTAGCGGGAGTAAGGGTACGCAGTATTTT. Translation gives CASSVGTSGSKGTQYF.